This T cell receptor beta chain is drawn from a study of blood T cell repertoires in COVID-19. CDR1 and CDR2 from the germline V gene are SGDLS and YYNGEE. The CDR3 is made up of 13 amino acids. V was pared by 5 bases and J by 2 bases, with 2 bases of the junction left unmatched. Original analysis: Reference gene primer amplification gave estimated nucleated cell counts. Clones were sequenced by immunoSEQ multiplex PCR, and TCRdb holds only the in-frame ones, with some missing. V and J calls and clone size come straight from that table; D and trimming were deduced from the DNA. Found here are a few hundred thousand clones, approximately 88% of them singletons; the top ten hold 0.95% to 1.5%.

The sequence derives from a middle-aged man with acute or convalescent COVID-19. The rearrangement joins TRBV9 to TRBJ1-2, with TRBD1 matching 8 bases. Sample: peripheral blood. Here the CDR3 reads CASRDRENYGYTF. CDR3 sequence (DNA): TGTGCCAGCAGGGACAGGGAGAACTATGGCTACACCTTC.